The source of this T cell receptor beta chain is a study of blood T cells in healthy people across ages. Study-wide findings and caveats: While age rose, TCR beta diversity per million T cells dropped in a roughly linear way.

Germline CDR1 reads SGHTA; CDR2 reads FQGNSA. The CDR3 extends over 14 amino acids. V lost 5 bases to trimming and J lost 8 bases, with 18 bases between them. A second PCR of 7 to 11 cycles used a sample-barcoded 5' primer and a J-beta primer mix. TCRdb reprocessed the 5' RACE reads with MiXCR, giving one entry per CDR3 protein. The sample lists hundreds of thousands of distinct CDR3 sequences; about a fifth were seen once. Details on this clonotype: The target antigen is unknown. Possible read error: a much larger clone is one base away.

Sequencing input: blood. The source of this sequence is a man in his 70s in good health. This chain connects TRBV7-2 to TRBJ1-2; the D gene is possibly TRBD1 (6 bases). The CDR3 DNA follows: TGTGCCAGCAGCATAGTGCGCGGGACACGGGGCTACACCTTC. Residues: CASSIVRGTRGYTF.